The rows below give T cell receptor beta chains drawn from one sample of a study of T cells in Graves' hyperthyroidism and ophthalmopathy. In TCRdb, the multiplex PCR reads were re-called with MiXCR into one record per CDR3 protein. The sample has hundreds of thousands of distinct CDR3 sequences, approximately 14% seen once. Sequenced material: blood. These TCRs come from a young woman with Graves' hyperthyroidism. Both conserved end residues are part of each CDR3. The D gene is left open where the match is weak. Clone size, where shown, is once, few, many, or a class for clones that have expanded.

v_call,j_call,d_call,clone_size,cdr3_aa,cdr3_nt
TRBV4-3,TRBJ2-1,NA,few,CASSQDRPGFQFF,TGCGCCAGCAGCCAAGATCGACCGGGCTTCCAGTTCTTC
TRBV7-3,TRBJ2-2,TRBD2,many,CASSPAGVENTGELFF,TGTGCCAGCAGCCCAGCGGGGGTCGAGAATACCGGGGAGCTGTTTTTT
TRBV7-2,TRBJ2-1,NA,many,CASSSRLDWDEQFF,TGTGCCAGCAGCTCCAGACTAGATTGGGATGAGCAGTTCTTC
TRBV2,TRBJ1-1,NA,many,CASYRAGDEAFF,TGTGCCAGCTACAGGGCCGGTGATGAAGCTTTCTTT
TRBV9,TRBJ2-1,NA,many,CASSVTGLSYNEQFF,TGTGCCAGCAGCGTTACAGGCCTCTCCTACAATGAGCAGTTCTTC
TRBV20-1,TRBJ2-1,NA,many,CSSLPQGDEQFF,TGCAGTTCTCTCCCCCAAGGGGATGAGCAGTTCTTC
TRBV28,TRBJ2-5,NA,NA,CASGSDRGGETQYF,TGTGCCAGCGGTAGTGACAGGGGAGGGGAGACCCAGTACTTC
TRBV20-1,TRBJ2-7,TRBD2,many,CSARTGLAAYEQYF,TGCAGTGCTAGAACGGGACTAGCGGCTTACGAGCAGTACTTC
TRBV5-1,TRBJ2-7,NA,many,CASSFMSGSSYEQYF,TGCGCCAGCAGCTTCATGTCCGGTAGCTCCTACGAGCAGTACTTC
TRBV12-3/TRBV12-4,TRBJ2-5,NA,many,CASSLRQGQETQYF,TGTGCCAGCAGTTTAAGGCAGGGTCAAGAGACCCAGTACTTC
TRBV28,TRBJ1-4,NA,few,CASSPGRKLFF,TGTGCCAGCAGTCCGGGAAGGAAACTGTTTTTT
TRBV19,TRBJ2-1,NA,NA,CASRISTVTYNEQFF,TGTGCCAGTAGAATTTCGACGGTAACCTACAATGAGCAGTTCTTC
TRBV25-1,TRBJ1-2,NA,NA,CASSGYSGTKRAYGYTF,TGTGCCAGCAGTGGCTATAGCGGGACGAAACGGGCCTATGGCTACACCTTC
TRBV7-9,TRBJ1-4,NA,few,CASSQIRASGEKLFF,TGTGCCAGCAGCCAGATAAGGGCGAGCGGTGAAAAACTGTTTTTT
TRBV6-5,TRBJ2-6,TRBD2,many,CASSSTAAGDGANVLTF,TGTGCCAGCAGTTCAACCGCCGCGGGGGACGGGGCCAACGTCCTGACTTTC
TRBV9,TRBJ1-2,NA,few,CASSVAGGMNYGYTF,TGTGCCAGCAGCGTAGCTGGGGGGATGAACTATGGCTACACCTTC
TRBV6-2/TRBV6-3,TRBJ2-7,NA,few,CASKGGVYEQYF,TGTGCCAGCAAAGGGGGGGTCTACGAGCAGTACTTC
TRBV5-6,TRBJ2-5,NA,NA,CASSGRFGRRQETQYF,TGTGCCAGCAGCGGGCGGTTTGGGAGACGGCAAGAGACCCAGTACTTC
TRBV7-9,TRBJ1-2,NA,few,CASSSPQNYGYTF,TGTGCCAGCAGCTCCCCCCAGAATTATGGCTACACCTTC
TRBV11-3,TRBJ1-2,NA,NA,CASSRNFRLTYEGYTF,TGTGCCAGCAGCCGAAATTTTCGACTTACCTATGAAGGCTACACCTTC
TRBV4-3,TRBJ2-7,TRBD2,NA,CASSQDRLAGYSYEQYF,TGCGCCAGCAGCCAAGACCGACTAGCGGGATACTCCTACGAGCAGTACTTC
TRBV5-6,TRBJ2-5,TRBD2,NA,CASSWLAGVEETQYF,TGTGCCAGCAGCTGGCTAGCGGGAGTAGAAGAGACCCAGTACTTC
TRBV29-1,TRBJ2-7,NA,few,CSVEEGRVHEQYF,TGCAGCGTTGAAGAAGGTAGGGTCCACGAGCAGTACTTC
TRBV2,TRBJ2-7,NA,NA,CASKTGPYEQYF,TGTGCCAGCAAGACGGGTCCCTACGAGCAGTACTTC
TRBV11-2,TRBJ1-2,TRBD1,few,CASSFKQGDYGYTF,TGTGCCAGCAGCTTTAAACAGGGGGACTATGGCTACACCTTC
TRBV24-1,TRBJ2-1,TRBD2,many,CATSPAGIYNEQFF,TGTGCCACCAGTCCAGCGGGGATATACAATGAGCAGTTCTTC
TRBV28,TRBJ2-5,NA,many,CASRGGWQETQYF,TGTGCCAGCAGAGGGGGGTGGCAAGAGACCCAGTACTTC
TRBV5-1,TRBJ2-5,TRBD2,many,CASSSPREREAQETQYF,TGCGCCAGCAGCTCCCCCAGGGAGCGGGAGGCCCAAGAGACCCAGTACTTC
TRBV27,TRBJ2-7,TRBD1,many,CASSSGQGPYEQYF,TGTGCCAGCAGTTCGGGACAGGGACCCTACGAGCAGTACTTC
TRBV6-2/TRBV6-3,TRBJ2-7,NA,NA,CASSYNRASENYEQYF,TGTGCCAGCAGTTACAACCGGGCTAGCGAGAACTACGAGCAGTACTTC
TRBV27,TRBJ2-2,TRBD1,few,CASSLGTGAGELFF,TGTGCCAGCAGTTTAGGGACAGGGGCCGGGGAGCTGTTTTTT
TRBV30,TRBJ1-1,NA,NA,CAWSVRFPAEAFF,TGTGCCTGGAGTGTACGGTTCCCCGCTGAAGCTTTCTTT
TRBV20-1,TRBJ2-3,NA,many,CSARLQGWASQYF,TGCAGTGCTAGATTACAGGGATGGGCGTCGCAGTATTTT
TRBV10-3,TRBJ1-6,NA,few,CAISDQRTRGSPLHF,TGTGCCATCAGTGACCAACGGACTAGAGGTTCACCCCTCCACTTT
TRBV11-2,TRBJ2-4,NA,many,CASSPTGNIQYF,TGTGCCAGCAGCCCCACAGGGAACATTCAGTACTTC
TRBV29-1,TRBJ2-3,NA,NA,CSAGGTDTQYF,TGCAGCGCCGGAGGTACAGATACGCAGTATTTT
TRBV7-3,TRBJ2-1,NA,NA,CASSHGGSNEQFF,TGTGCCAGCAGTCACGGTGGAAGCAATGAGCAGTTCTTC
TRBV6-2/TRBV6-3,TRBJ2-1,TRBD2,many,CASSQGLAANNEQFF,TGTGCCAGCAGTCAAGGACTAGCGGCAAACAATGAGCAGTTCTTC
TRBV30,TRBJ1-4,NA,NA,CAWRLAVNEKLFF,TGTGCCTGGAGATTGGCAGTAAATGAAAAACTGTTTTTT
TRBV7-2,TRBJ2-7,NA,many,CASSFRQGHYEQYF,TGTGCCAGCAGCTTCCGCCAAGGCCACTACGAGCAGTACTTC
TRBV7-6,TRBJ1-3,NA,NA,CASSLAGAGDTIYF,TGTGCCAGCAGCTTGGCGGGGGCTGGAGACACCATATATTTT
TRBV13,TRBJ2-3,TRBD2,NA,CASSFGTSVDTQYF,TGTGCCAGCAGCTTCGGGACTAGCGTAGATACGCAGTATTTT
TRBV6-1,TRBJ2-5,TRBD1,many,CASNPGDREETQYF,TGTGCCAGCAATCCCGGGGACAGGGAGGAGACCCAGTACTTC
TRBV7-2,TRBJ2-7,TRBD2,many,CASSPYGLAGTYEQYF,TGTGCCAGCAGCCCCTATGGACTAGCGGGGACCTACGAGCAGTACTTC
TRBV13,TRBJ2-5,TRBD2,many,CASSTRLAGLETQYF,TGTGCCAGCAGCACTAGACTAGCGGGACTGGAGACCCAGTACTTC
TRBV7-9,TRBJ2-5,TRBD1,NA,CASSIQGRETQYF,TGTGCCAGCAGCATACAGGGGAGAGAGACCCAGTACTTC
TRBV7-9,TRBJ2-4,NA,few,CASSHVGGGPKNIQYF,TGTGCCAGCAGCCACGTGGGGGGCGGCCCCAAAAACATTCAGTACTTC
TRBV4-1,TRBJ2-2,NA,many,CASSQVHPEGGELFF,TGCGCCAGCAGCCAAGTGCACCCTGAGGGCGGGGAGCTGTTTTTT
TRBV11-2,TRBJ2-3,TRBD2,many,CASSHPAGHTDTQYF,TGTGCCAGCAGTCACCCAGCGGGGCACACAGATACGCAGTATTTT
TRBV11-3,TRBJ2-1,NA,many,CASSLINDEQFF,TGTGCCAGCAGCTTAATAAATGATGAGCAGTTCTTC